Shown below are 21 T cell receptor beta chains from a single sample sequenced in a study of cytomegalovirus exposure and HLA in healthy donors. The repertoire was sequenced with immunoSEQ multiplex PCR; TCRdb's copy has only in-frame clones and lacks some. Of around 200,000 clones in the sample, around 88% were seen once. The material sequenced was PBMCs. These receptors all come from a woman between 18 and 29 years old in good health and CMV-seronegative.

This clone was observed a handful of times. The CDR3 reads CATSVQTGANQPQHF. The CDR3, as DNA: TGTGCCACCTCAGTCCAGACAGGGGCAAATCAGCCCCAGCATTTT. The chain uses TRBV6-5 and TRBJ1-5, with TRBD1 matching 8 bases. Germline lookup yields CDR1 MNHEY and CDR2 SVGAGI. This CDR3 is 15 amino acids long. With 10 bases clipped from V and 4 bases from J, the junction kept 12 bases outside the gene matches.

J is TRBJ2-2 and V is TRBV28; a possible D gene is TRBD2 (6 bases). The CDR3 length is 16 residues. Germline lookup yields CDR1 MDHEN and CDR2 SYDVKM. The germline V and J ends were trimmed by 6 bases and 7 bases, with 21 bases remaining between them. The CDR3 DNA reads TGTGCCAGCAGCCTGGCCAGTGGGGGGTCTGGCGGGGAGCTGTTTTTT. It yields the protein CASSLASGGSGGELFF.

This chain joins TRBV10-1 and TRBJ2-5, with D perhaps TRBD1 (6 bases). Trimming took off 10 bases at V and 5 bases at J, with 14 bases between the two ends. The CDR3 runs to 12 residues. Per the germline V gene, CDR1 is WNHNN and CDR2 is SYGVQD (reference sequence). The CDR3 region is CATPRTAETQYF. The CDR3 bases are TGCGCCACCCCCCGGACAGCGGAGACCCAGTACTTC.

The V call is TRBV2, the J call TRBJ1-2; 9 bases line up with TRBD1. CDR3 length equals 14 residues. Germline CDR1 is SNHLY and CDR2 is FYNNEI. The J segment lost 8 bases and the V segment lost 4 bases, leaving 8 bases of the junction unmatched. Written as DNA, the CDR3 is TGTGCCAGCAGTGGAACCGGGACAGGGTCGGGCTACACCTTC. It codes for CASSGTGTGSGYTF.

The chain has TRBV28 and TRBJ2-7; 7 bases match TRBD2. With V trimmed by 2 bases and J by 2 bases, 0 bases remained unmatched. This CDR3 spans 13 amino acids. Germline loops: CDR1 MDHEN, CDR2 SYDVKM. In DNA, the CDR3 is TGTGCCAGCAGTTTAGCGGGAGCCTACGAGCAGTACTTC. The encoded protein is CASSLAGAYEQYF.

The chain is built from TRBV28 and TRBJ2-7; D is possibly TRBD2 (6 bases). The V gene's germline CDR1 is MDHEN and CDR2 SYDVKM. Trimming shortened V by 5 bases and J by 7 bases, and 12 bases separated the two germline ends. The length of the CDR3 is 12 residues. In DNA, the CDR3 is TGTGCCAGCAGTACGGGACTGCGAGAGCAGTACTTC. This codes for CASSTGLREQYF.

The V call is TRBV27, the J call TRBJ2-2, with D unclear. Germline V gene data show CDR1 as MNHEY and CDR2 as SMNVEV (reference sequence). The CDR3 covers 11 residues. The V end was cut by 10 bases, the J end by 6 bases, with 9 bases between. Written as DNA, the CDR3 is TGTGCCACCGCCCGGTCCGGGGAGCTGTTTTTT. It encodes CATARSGELFF.

The chain uses TRBV28 and TRBJ1-4, with 9 positions matching TRBD1. The germline CDR1 and CDR2 sequences are MDHEN and SYDVKM. CDR3 length: 15 amino acids. The V gene end was trimmed by 5 bases and the J gene end by 7 bases; junction bases not matched to a gene: 8. The CDR3 region has the DNA TGTGCCAGCAGTGCGCCGGGACAGGGTGGTGAAAAACTGTTTTTT. It specifies CASSAPGQGGEKLFF.

This clone showed up just once. This CDR3 reads CASSPYRGDYGYTF. The CDR3 DNA is TGTGCCAGCTCACCCTACAGGGGCGACTATGGCTACACCTTC. This chain joins TRBV18 and TRBJ1-2, with TRBD1 identical over 7 bases. The germline gives CDR1 KGHSH, CDR2 LQKENI. Trimming at V came to 3 bases and at J to 3 bases, leaving 4 bases not matched to a gene. The CDR3 is 14 amino acids. Drawing the rest from reference TRBV18 and TRBJ1-2, the complete variable domain is NAGVMQNPRHLVRRRGQEARLRCSPMKGHSHVYWYRQLPEEGLKFMVYLQKENIIDESGMPKERFSAEFPKEGPSILRIQQVVRGDSAAYFCASSPYRGDYGYTFGSGTRLTVV.

CDR3 sequence reads: CASSPWSSGSYNEQFF. DNA for the CDR3: TGTGCCAGCAGCCCTTGGTCTAGCGGGTCCTACAATGAGCAGTTCTTC. The J gene is TRBJ2-1, the V gene TRBV7-3; 8 nucleotides line up with TRBD2. The CDR3 contains 16 residues. V lost 5 bases and J lost 1; bases outside the gene matches: 7. Germline CDR1 and CDR2: SGHTA and FQGTGA.

This sequence joins TRBV6-6 and TRBJ2-1; possible D gene TRBD1, 6 bases. Germline V gene data show CDR1 as MNHNY and CDR2 as SVGAGI (reference sequence). Trimming cost V 6 bases and J 7 bases, with 16 bases left between them. CDR3 length: 14 residues. The CDR3 nucleotides read TGTGCCAGCAGATCCTCTAGAGGGGGTAATGAGCAGTTCTTC. Amino acids: CASRSSRGGNEQFF.

The chain carries TRBV7-3 and TRBJ1-2; D uncertain. Trimming cost V 5 bases and J 8 bases, with 18 bases left between them. From germline, CDR1 is SGHTA and CDR2 FQGTGA. CDR3 length: 14 amino acids. The CDR3 spells CASSKVGGVEGYTF. CDR3 nucleotide sequence: TGTGCCAGCAGCAAGGTCGGTGGTGTGGAGGGCTACACCTTC.

The rearrangement uses TRBV19 and TRBJ2-5, with 9 bases identical to TRBD1. The CDR3 extends over 17 amino acids. Germline V gives CDR1 LNHDA, CDR2 SQIVND (reference sequence). J was trimmed by 2 bases and V by 5 bases; bases with no gene match: 12. The CDR3 protein is CASSPHRDRDYQETQYF. CDR3 nucleotides: TGTGCCAGTAGTCCGCACCGGGACAGGGATTATCAAGAGACCCAGTACTTC. Together with reference TRBV19 and TRBJ2-5, the CDR3 gives the full variable domain: DGGITQSPKYLFRKEGQNVTLSCEQNLNHDAMYWYRQDPGQGLRLIYYSQIVNDFQKGDIAEGYSVSREKKESFPLTVTSAQKNPTAFYLCASSPHRDRDYQETQYFGPGTRLLVL.

This chain joins TRBV7-6 and TRBJ2-7; D is unresolved. The CDR3 covers 15 residues. Trimming removed 0 bases from V and 3 bases from J, with 12 bases in between. Germline CDR1 reads SGHVS; CDR2 reads FNYEAQ. CDR3 protein: CASSLASTTSYEQYF. CDR3 DNA: TGTGCCAGCAGCTTAGCGTCGACAACGAGCTACGAGCAGTACTTC.

The chain recombines TRBV30 with TRBJ1-1, with a possible D match to TRBD1 (6 bases). CDR1 GTSNPN and CDR2 SVGIG come from the germline V gene (reference sequence). The CDR3 runs to 17 residues. Trimming cost V 0 bases and J 8 bases, with 25 bases left between them. The CDR3 nucleotides read TGTGCCTGGAGTGTCTACCCCGGGACACGAACTCTTACGGAAGCTTTCTTT. Protein sequence: CAWSVYPGTRTLTEAFF.

This clone has only a few counts. This chain links TRBV5-6 with TRBJ2-7, with 10 bases lining up with TRBD2. With V trimmed by 2 bases and J by 0 bases, 5 bases remained unmatched. The CDR3 runs 16 residues. The germline V gene has CDR1 SGHDT and CDR2 YYEEEE. The CDR3 is CASSFSPSGSSYEQYF. CDR3 coding DNA: TGTGCCAGCAGCTTTTCTCCTAGCGGGAGCTCCTACGAGCAGTACTTC.

The chain has TRBV11-2 and TRBJ2-2, with D possibly being TRBD2 (6 bases). Germline loops: CDR1 SGHAT, CDR2 FQNNGV. Deletions cut 4 bases from V and 3 bases from J, with 12 bases between. The CDR3 sequence is 15 residues long. CDR3: CASSSRGGDTGELFF. In nucleotides, the CDR3 is TGTGCCAGCAGCTCTCGAGGCGGGGACACCGGGGAGCTGTTTTTT.

This sequence joins TRBV4-1 and TRBJ2-2; unclear D gene. The CDR3 covers 13 residues. Germline lookup yields CDR1 MGHRA and CDR2 YSYEKL. V dropped 1 base and J dropped 6 bases, with 6 bases sitting between them. CDR3 sequence (DNA): TGCGCCAGCAGCCAAGTATTTCCCGGGGAGCTGTTTTTT. Its protein product is CASSQVFPGELFF.

The chain links TRBV28 to TRBJ2-7; 14 nucleotides match TRBD2. CDR3 size: 20 residues. Unmatched junction bases numbered 21, after V lost 6 bases and J lost 5 bases. From germline, CDR1 is MDHEN and CDR2 SYDVKM. This CDR3 is CASSLPFRLAGGPSPHEQYF. As DNA, the CDR3 is TGTGCCAGCAGCCTACCCTTCCGACTAGCGGGAGGGCCCAGTCCCCACGAGCAGTACTTC.

This chain joins TRBV27 and TRBJ2-1; no clear D gene. Per germline, CDR1 MNHEY and CDR2 SMNVEV (reference sequence). Trimming took off 6 bases at V and 3 bases at J, with 6 bases between the two ends. This CDR3 region has 12 residues. Written as DNA, the CDR3 is TGTGCCAGCAGCCTAGACTACAATGAGCAGTTCTTC. It translates to CASSLDYNEQFF.

The CDR3 DNA follows: TGCGCCAGCAGCCAAGACAGGGCAAACTATGGCTACACCTTC. Amino acids: CASSQDRANYGYTF. This chain connects TRBV4-1 to TRBJ1-2, with a possible D match to TRBD1 (5 bases). In germline, CDR1 is MGHRA, CDR2 YSYEKL. Trimming removed 0 bases at V and 2 bases at J, with 7 bases between. The CDR3 covers 14 residues.